The sequence of this T cell receptor (beta chain) was determined in a study of cytomegalovirus exposure and HLA in healthy donors. Study information: Earlier results showed 117 million unique TCR beta sequences derived from 150 million to 200 million T cells. General study points: In an earlier analysis, most TCR beta V segments were productive about 87% or about 30% of the time.

The PCR made use of 60 Vbeta and 13 Jbeta primers. Assay: immunoSEQ multiplex PCR; the TCRdb copy retains only in-frame clones and omits some. The sample holds about 140,000 clones, roughly two thirds seen once. Points on this clone: What it binds is not known.

This CDR3 is built from 13 residues. Looked up from germline, CDR1 is SGHVS and CDR2 is FQNEAQ. The ends were cut back, 5 bases at V and 8 bases at J, with 15 bases in the middle. Material for sequencing was PBMCs. This TCR was recovered from a woman in her 40s in good health and CMV-seronegative. The rearrangement uses TRBV7-8 and TRBJ1-1; no definite D call. The CDR3 region is CASSQAGIREAFF. The CDR3 coding sequence is TGTGCCAGCAGCCAGGCGGGTATCAGGGAAGCTTTCTTT.